Following are 24 T cell receptor beta chains from one sample sequenced in a study of T cell responses to AZD1222 COVID-19 vaccine. This table comes from immunoSEQ multiplex PCR, and its TCRdb copy is limited to in-frame clones, with some not included. This sample has under 200,000 clones, with around nine tenths found just once. Specimen: peripheral blood, collected 28 days after the second dose of the MenACWY control vaccine. The receptor source for this set is an adult who received the MenACWY meningococcal vaccine as a control.

The chain employs TRBV7-9 and TRBJ2-3; D is unclear. The CDR3 is 16 residues long. Trimming stripped 1 base from V and 2 bases from J, with 13 bases between. In germline, CDR1 is SEHNR, CDR2 FQNEAQ (reference sequence). The CDR3 loop reads CASSLVGLRLTDTQYF. CDR3 nucleotides: TGTGCCAGCAGCTTAGTAGGGTTAAGGCTCACAGATACGCAGTATTTT.

This clone has only a few counts. The chain joins TRBV18 to TRBJ2-3; no firm D call. Germline assignment: CDR1 KGHSH and CDR2 LQKENI. The CDR3 extends over 15 amino acids. Trimming removed 1 base at V and 2 bases at J, with 10 bases between. The CDR3 region has the DNA TGTGCCAGCTCACCACTACCTCCACTCACAGATACGCAGTATTTT. It translates to CASSPLPPLTDTQYF.

This sequence joins TRBV3-1 (or the pseudogene TRBV3-2) and TRBJ1-2; perhaps TRBD1 as D (6 bases). CDR1 and CDR2 (germline): LGHDT, YNNKEL (reference sequence). V was pared by 4 bases and J by 8 bases, with 17 bases between. The CDR3 length is 14 residues. The chain's CDR3 is CASSLQGLSTGYTF. The CDR3 bases are TGTGCCAGCAGCCTACAGGGACTTTCGACGGGCTACACCTTC.

The chain recombines TRBV30 with TRBJ1-5, with 9 bases that match TRBD1. The CDR3 loop spans 15 amino acids. Germline loops: CDR1 GTSNPN, CDR2 SVGIG (reference sequence). The ends lost 4 bases at V and 4 bases at J; junction bases unmatched: 8. DNA for the CDR3: TGTGCCTGGACCCCTTTTGGGACAGGGAATCAGCCCCAGCATTTT. It yields the protein CAWTPFGTGNQPQHF.

This chain uses TRBV5-1 with TRBJ1-4, with D unresolved. This CDR3 has 16 residues. The ends were cut back, 3 bases at V and 0 bases at J, with 12 bases in the middle. Per the germline V gene, CDR1 is SGHRS and CDR2 is YFSETQ. The CDR3 region has the DNA TGCGCCAGCAGCTCCAATTCGGCTGCAACTAATGAAAAACTGTTTTTT. Translation: CASSSNSAATNEKLFF.

The V call is TRBV9, the J call TRBJ1-1; D uncertain. V lost 0 bases to trimming and J lost 3 bases, with 15 bases between them. CDR3 length: 16 amino acids. CDR1 is SGDLS and CDR2 is YYNGEE in the germline V gene. The CDR3 loop is CASSVEYGTGDTEAFF. The CDR3 DNA reads as TGTGCCAGCAGCGTAGAGTACGGAACTGGGGACACTGAAGCTTTCTTT.

This clone is a singleton in its sample. The chain employs TRBV11-2 and TRBJ1-1; no clear D gene. Germline-derived CDR1 and CDR2 are SGHAT and FQNNGV. With 2 bases removed from V and 0 bases from J, the gap between germline ends came to 10 bases. The CDR3 is made up of 15 amino acids. The CDR3 spells CASSLHATLNTEAFF. The CDR3 nucleotides read TGTGCCAGCAGCTTACATGCGACACTGAACACTGAAGCTTTCTTT.

This clone was picked up one time. V gene TRBV7-6 combines with J gene TRBJ2-3, with 14 nucleotides matching TRBD2. With 4 bases clipped from V and 4 bases from J, the junction kept 10 bases outside the gene matches. This CDR3 has 18 residues. Germline V lookup: CDR1 SGHVS, CDR2 FNYEAQ. The CDR3 sequence is CASSSTSGRAGAADTQYF. The CDR3 DNA reads TGTGCCAGCAGCTCGACTAGCGGGAGGGCCGGAGCAGCAGATACGCAGTATTTT.

The chain uses TRBV5-1 and TRBJ1-5; tentative D call: TRBD1 (5 bases). Per the germline V gene, CDR1 is SGHRS and CDR2 is YFSETQ. There are 15 residues in the CDR3. V was shortened by 0 bases and J by 6 bases, with 13 bases between the two germline ends. The CDR3 loop is CASSLDGGGGQPQHF. DNA of the CDR3: TGCGCCAGCAGCTTGGATGGGGGAGGAGGTCAGCCCCAGCATTTT.

The chain joins TRBV7-3 to TRBJ2-1; TRBD1 matches at 9 bases. The CDR3 loop spans 15 amino acids. Germline CDR1 reads SGHTA; CDR2 reads FQGTGA. After removal of 5 bases from V and 6 bases from J, the junction contained 8 bases not matched to a gene. For the CDR3, the DNA is TGTGCCAGCAGCCCGGGGGACAGGGATGTCAATGAGCAGTTCTTC. This sequence encodes CASSPGDRDVNEQFF.

The chain is built from TRBV29-1 and TRBJ1-1; D perhaps matches TRBD1 (6 bases). Trimming took 8 bases from V and 10 from J, leaving 20 bases between them. Germline CDR1 is SQVTM and CDR2 is ANQGSEA. The CDR3 is 12 residues long. This CDR3 reads CSPWDNKRGAFF. CDR3 DNA: TGCAGCCCGTGGGACAACAAAAGGGGAGCTTTCTTT.

This chain uses TRBV30 with TRBJ1-1; D ambiguous. Germline V gives CDR1 GTSNPN, CDR2 SVGIG (reference sequence). The CDR3 loop spans 13 amino acids. Trimming shortened V by 1 base and J by 1 base, and 7 bases separated the two germline ends. CDR3 nucleotide sequence: TGTGCCTGGAGTGGGACTGGGAACACTGAAGCTTTCTTT. Protein sequence: CAWSGTGNTEAFF.

This chain joins TRBV24-1 and TRBJ2-6; D might be TRBD1 (6 bases). Germline assignment: CDR1 KGHDR and CDR2 SFDVKD. CDR3 length equals 16 residues. Trimming took 3 bases from V and 0 from J, leaving 8 bases between them. The CDR3 nucleotides read TGTGCCACCAGTGATCCAGGGGTCTCTGGGGCCAACGTCCTGACTTTC. Translated, it gives CATSDPGVSGANVLTF.

V is TRBV4-2 and J is TRBJ1-2; 7 nucleotides line up with TRBD1. Germline values: CDR1 LGHNA, CDR2 YNFKEQ. J lost 8 bases, V lost 2 bases, and 8 bases had no gene match. The CDR3 contains 14 residues. The CDR3: CASSQIQTGFGYTF. The CDR3 bases are TGTGCCAGCAGCCAAATCCAGACAGGGTTCGGCTACACCTTC.

The chain uses TRBV7-6 and TRBJ1-5, with a tentative D call TRBD1 (5 bases). The CDR3 totals 16 residues. Germline V gives CDR1 SGHVS, CDR2 FNYEAQ. Deletions cut 1 base from V and 8 bases from J, with 18 bases between. In DNA, the CDR3 is TGTGCCAGCAGCTTAGGGGCAGGGCTCTCGCGGGAGCCCCAGCATTTT. It codes for CASSLGAGLSREPQHF.

The genes are TRBV4-3 and TRBJ1-2, with a possible D match to TRBD1 (6 bases). Germline CDR1 is LGHNA and CDR2 is YSLEER. There are 14 residues in the CDR3. The V end was cut by 1 base, the J end by 2 bases, with 8 bases between. CDR3 sequence reads: CASSQGGANYGYTF. The CDR3 bases are TGCGCCAGCAGCCAAGGGGGGGCGAACTATGGCTACACCTTC.

V usage is TRBV30 and J usage is TRBJ2-3; 7 nucleotides match TRBD1. Trimming at V came to 0 bases and at J to 3 bases, leaving 6 bases not matched to a gene. This CDR3 is built from 15 residues. Per the germline V gene, CDR1 is GTSNPN and CDR2 is SVGIG (reference sequence). The CDR3 DNA sequence: TGTGCCTGGAGTGTATGGGACAGAACTACAGATACGCAGTATTTT. This codes for CAWSVWDRTTDTQYF.

The chain has TRBV18 and TRBJ2-4; TRBD2 is a possible D gene (5 bases). Germline V CDR1 and CDR2: KGHSH, LQKENI. Trimming removed 3 bases at V and 8 bases at J, with 14 bases between. The CDR3 is made up of 14 amino acids. The chain's CDR3 is CASSPWQKRDIQYF. In DNA, the CDR3 is TGTGCCAGCTCACCGTGGCAGAAGAGGGACATTCAGTACTTC.

The V and J genes are TRBV24-1 and TRBJ2-1; 14 bases agree with TRBD2. With V trimmed by 5 bases and J by 3 bases, 11 bases remained unmatched. This CDR3 spans 19 amino acids. CDR1 KGHDR and CDR2 SFDVKD come from the germline V gene. CDR3: CATSGVGLAGVGDYNEQFF. The CDR3 nucleotides are TGTGCCACCAGTGGCGTGGGACTAGCGGGAGTGGGGGACTACAATGAGCAGTTCTTC.

This chain joins TRBV16 and TRBJ2-2; D is uncertain. There are 16 residues in the CDR3. Trimming pared 4 bases from V and 4 bases from J, leaving 16 bases between. Germline V CDR1 and CDR2: KGHSY, FQNENV. The CDR3 coding sequence is TGTGCCAGCAGCCGCCAGGCTGCCTCGAGCACCGGGGAGCTGTTTTTT. It specifies CASSRQAASSTGELFF. The whole variable domain, remainder taken from reference TRBV16 and TRBJ2-2, is GEEVAQTPKHLVRGEGQKAKLYCAPIKGHSYVFWYQQVLKNEFKFLISFQNENVFDETGMPKERFSAKCLPNSPCSLEIQATKLEDSAVYFCASSRQAASSTGELFFGEGSRLTVL.

The rearrangement joins TRBV3-1 (or the pseudogene TRBV3-2) to TRBJ1-6; TRBD1 matches at 9 bases. Germline CDR1 is LGHDT and CDR2 is YNNKEL (reference sequence). CDR3 length: 16 amino acids. V was clipped by 0 bases and J by 10 bases; unmatched bases: 7. This CDR3 reads CASSQERGQGGSPLHF. CDR3 nucleotide sequence: TGTGCCAGCAGCCAAGAACGGGGACAGGGAGGATCACCCCTCCACTTT.

This rearrangement joins TRBV7-3 to TRBJ2-7, with D tentatively TRBD1 or TRBD2 (5 bases each). CDR3 length: 14 amino acids. CDR1 and CDR2 (germline): SGHTA, FQGTGA. Trimming left V 5 bases short and J 6 bases short, with 17 bases between. CDR3 in DNA: TGTGCCAGCAGCGAAACAGGAGTCGGAGGCGAGCAGTACTTC. It codes for CASSETGVGGEQYF.

The chain links TRBV4-3 to TRBJ1-2; no definite D call. CDR3 length: 13 amino acids. Per the germline V gene, CDR1 is LGHNA and CDR2 is YSLEER. V lost 0 bases and J 8 bases, leaving 10 bases between the germline ends. Written as DNA, the CDR3 is TGCGCCAGCAGCCAAGATCTTTTAGGGGGCTACACCTTC. It yields the protein CASSQDLLGGYTF.

The chain carries TRBV19 and TRBJ2-7, with D tentatively TRBD2 (5 bases). Trimming removed 7 bases at V and 3 bases at J, with 13 bases between. The germline V gene encodes CDR1 LNHDA and CDR2 SQIVND (reference sequence). CDR3 length equals 13 residues. CDR3 amino acids: CASTPEGSYEQYF. CDR3 nucleotide sequence: TGTGCCAGTACCCCTGAGGGTAGCTACGAGCAGTACTTC.